This T cell receptor beta chain was found in a study of cytomegalovirus exposure and HLA in healthy donors. About this clone itself: Its antigen is still unknown.

Trimming removed 0 bases at V and 2 bases at J, with 15 bases between. Germline lookup yields CDR1 SGDLS and CDR2 YYNGEE. CDR3 length equals 17 residues. The primer mix had 60 Vbeta and 13 Jbeta primers. Method: immunoSEQ multiplex PCR; TCRdb's copy keeps in-frame clones and lacks some. The data contain about 180,000 clones, 75% to 90% of them singletons. Study-level points and caveats: TCR beta sequences reportedly predicted most subjects' HLA-A and HLA-B alleles accurately. As a later analysis revealed, the rate of TCR association differed by HLA locus, with DRB1 most and HLA-C fewest. Some public TCRs appeared in many individuals, while most sequences were rare. Reports indicated that the classifier achieved high specificity and sensitivity in diagnosing cytomegalovirus status.

Sequencing was carried out using PBMCs. The rearrangement joins TRBV9 to TRBJ1-3, with a tentative D call TRBD1 (6 bases). The sequence came from a boy under 10 years old in good health and CMV-seronegative. CDR3 DNA: TGTGCCAGCAGCGTAGGACCGCAGGGGTCAACTGGAAACACCATATATTTT. Protein sequence: CASSVGPQGSTGNTIYF.